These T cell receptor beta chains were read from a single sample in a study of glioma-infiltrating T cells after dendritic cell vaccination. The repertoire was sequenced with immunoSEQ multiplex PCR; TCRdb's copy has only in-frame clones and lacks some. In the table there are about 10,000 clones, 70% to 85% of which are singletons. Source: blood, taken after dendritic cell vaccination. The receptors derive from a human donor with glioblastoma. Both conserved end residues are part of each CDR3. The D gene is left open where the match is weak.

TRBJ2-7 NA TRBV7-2 CASSLGMPTGSSSYEQYF
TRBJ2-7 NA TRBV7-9 CASSLGAGAEETYEQYF
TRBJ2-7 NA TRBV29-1 CSVFGYSAYEQYF
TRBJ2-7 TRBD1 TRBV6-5 CASSYYQGALRYEQYF
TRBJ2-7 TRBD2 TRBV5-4 CASSLMVTSVYEQYF
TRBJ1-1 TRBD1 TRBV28 CASSLGQWYTEAFF
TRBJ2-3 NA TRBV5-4 CASSLAAGPDTQYF
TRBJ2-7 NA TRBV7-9 CASSLAQGYNYEQYF
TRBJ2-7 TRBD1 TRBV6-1 CASRETGVPSEQYF
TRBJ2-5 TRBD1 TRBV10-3 CAIRRTGEHQETQYF
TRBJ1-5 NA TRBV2 CASSEAQGNQPQHF
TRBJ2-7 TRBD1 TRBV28 CASSHRDRLIF
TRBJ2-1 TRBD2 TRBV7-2 CASSLLGTSGPGGWYEQFF
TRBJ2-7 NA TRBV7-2 CASSFQPAGDEQYF
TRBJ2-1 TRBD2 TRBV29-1 CSVEGGTSGMNEQFF
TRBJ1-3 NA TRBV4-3 CASSQDLGSGNTIYF
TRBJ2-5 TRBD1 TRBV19 CASSIEGQSKETQYF
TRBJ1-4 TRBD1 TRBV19 CARIKYGGDRVGEKLFF